This TCR beta chain originates from a study of blood T cell repertoires in COVID-19. This CDR3 is built from 15 residues. V dropped 6 bases and J dropped 5; count of bases not matched to a gene: 6. Germline V gene sequence: CDR1 MDHEN, CDR2 SYDVKM. Assay: immunoSEQ multiplex PCR; the TCRdb copy retains only in-frame clones and omits some. This sample yields around 360,000 clones, of which over 75% are seen a single time; more than 9% belongs to the top ten. The TCR sequence derives from a woman in her twenties or thirties with COVID-19, enrolled during active disease. Sequencing input: peripheral blood. V and J are TRBV28 and TRBJ1-6, with TRBD1 matching over 8 bases. CDR3 coding DNA: TGTGCCAGCAGGGCCGGACAGGGCGATAATTCACCCCTCCACTTT. Translation gives CASRAGQGDNSPLHF. Based on the CDR3 plus reference TRBV28 and TRBJ1-6, the full variable domain is DVKVTQSSRYLVKRTGEKVFLECVQDMDHENMFWYRQDPGLGLRLIYFSYDVKMKEKGDIPEGYSVSREKKERFSLILESASTNQTSMYLCASRAGQGDNSPLHFGNGTRLTVT.